This T cell receptor (beta chain) was captured by sequencing in a study of blood T cell repertoires in COVID-19 (dated by TCRdb to 2018 to 2021). Context from the whole study: Collaborator samples came from the United States, Italy and Spain and covered acute and convalescent phases of COVID-19. The material from the prospective study consisted of cDNA or gDNA derived from T cells, B-cell-depleted T cells, or PBMCs. Subjects who had been exposed to COVID-19, were actively infected with it, or had recovered from it provided the deeply sampled blood TCRbeta repertoires that made up the dataset. The repertoires were released in a freely available public database meant as a resource for research on the immune response to SARS-CoV-2. Samples were obtained from the ongoing ImmuneRACE study (first 160 participants) and from some 1,300 subjects provided by 6 global collaborators. The sample metadata nearly always contained a de-identified subject ID, COVID-19 status, age in years and sex. Where available, HLA class I and class II types were obtained from metadata supplied by the sample provider rather than from assay-based typing. Overall results and qualifications from the work: The amount of clinical and demographic metadata varied by source and participant and was provided uncurated.

TCRbeta CDR3 regions were amplified from genomic DNA using the immunoSEQ Assay, a bias-controlled multiplex PCR. In the authors' own workflow: Nucleated cell counts per sample were estimated from amplification of reference gene primers within the assay. Sequence reads were collapsed and filtered to measure the absolute abundance of every unique TCRbeta CDR3 rearrangement. Productive Simpson clonality was computed per sample as the square root of Simpson's diversity index over productive rearrangements. The clones in this table, taken by TCRdb from immuneACCESS, are in-frame only. Not every clone is retained; where verified, under half of the shortfall comes from an unresolved V gene, and the cause of the rest is unknown. V and J calls and clone size are copied from that table; D and trimming were computed from the DNA. In this sample the table shows approximately 76,000 clones, about 80% of which occur a single time. The ten largest clones take up around 6% of the sample.

Concerning this clone: Its recognized antigen is unknown. No base qualities exist here, and no much larger clone lies one base off it. Different DNA sequences within this sample yield the same CDR3.

Counted from cysteine to phenylalanine, this CDR3 has 14 amino acids. Left in the record is the CDR3 DNA by itself, 42 bases read in frame from the first base. Taken from the germline V gene (reference sequence), the CDR1 and CDR2 loops are SGHNT and YYREEE. Ends trimmed: V by 1 base, J by 5 bases; bases unmatched to a gene: 6. The collaborating institutions used their own protocols to collect whole blood in K2EDTA tubes. For TCRbeta analysis, collaborators shipped samples in one of three forms: frozen whole blood, isolated PBMCs, or DNA extracted from either of those sample types. The chain is encoded by TRBV5-4 joined to TRBJ2-7, and 7 junctional nucleotides match TRBD2. The specimen was peripheral blood. This clonotype originated in a woman aged 60 to 75 with acute or convalescent COVID-19. The nucleotides are TGTGCCAGCAGCTTGCGACTAGCTGAAAACGAGCAGTACTTC. Its protein product is CASSLRLAENEQYF.